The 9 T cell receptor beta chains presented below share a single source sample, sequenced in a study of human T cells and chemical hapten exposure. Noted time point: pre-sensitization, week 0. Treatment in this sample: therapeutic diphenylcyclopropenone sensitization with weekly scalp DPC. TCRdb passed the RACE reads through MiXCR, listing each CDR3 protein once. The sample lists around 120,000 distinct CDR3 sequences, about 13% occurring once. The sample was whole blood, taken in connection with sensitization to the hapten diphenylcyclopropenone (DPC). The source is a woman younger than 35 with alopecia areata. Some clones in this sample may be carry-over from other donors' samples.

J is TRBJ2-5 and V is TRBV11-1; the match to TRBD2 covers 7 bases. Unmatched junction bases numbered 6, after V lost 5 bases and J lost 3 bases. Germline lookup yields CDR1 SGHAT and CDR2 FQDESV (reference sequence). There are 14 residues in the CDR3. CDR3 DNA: TGTGCCAGCAGCCCCCGGCTAGCGGAAGAGACCCAGTACTTC. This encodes CASSPRLAEETQYF.

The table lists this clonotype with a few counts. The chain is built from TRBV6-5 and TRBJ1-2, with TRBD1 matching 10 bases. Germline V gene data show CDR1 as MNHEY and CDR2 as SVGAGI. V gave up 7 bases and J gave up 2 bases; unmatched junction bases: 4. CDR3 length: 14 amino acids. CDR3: CASTGTGENYGYTF. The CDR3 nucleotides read TGTGCCAGCACCGGGACAGGGGAAAACTATGGCTACACCTTC.

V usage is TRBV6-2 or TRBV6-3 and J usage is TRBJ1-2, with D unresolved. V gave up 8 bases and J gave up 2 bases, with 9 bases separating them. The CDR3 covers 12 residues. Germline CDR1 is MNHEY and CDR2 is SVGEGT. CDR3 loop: CASPPVNYGYTF. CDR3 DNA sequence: TGTGCCAGCCCCCCTGTGAACTATGGCTACACCTTC.

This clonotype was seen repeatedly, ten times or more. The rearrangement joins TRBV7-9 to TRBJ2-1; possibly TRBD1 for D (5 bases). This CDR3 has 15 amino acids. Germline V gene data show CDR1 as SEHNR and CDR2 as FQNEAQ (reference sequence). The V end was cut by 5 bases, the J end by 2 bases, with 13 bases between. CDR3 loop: CASSRSGIPYNEQFF. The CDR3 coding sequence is TGTGCCAGCAGCCGATCAGGGATCCCCTACAATGAGCAGTTCTTC.

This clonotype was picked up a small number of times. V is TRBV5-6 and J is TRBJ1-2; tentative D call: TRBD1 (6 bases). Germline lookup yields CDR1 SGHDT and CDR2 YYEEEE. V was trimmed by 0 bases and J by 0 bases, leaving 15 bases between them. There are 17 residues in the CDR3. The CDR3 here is CASSLGAQGWANYGYTF. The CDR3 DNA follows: TGTGCCAGCAGCTTGGGGGCACAGGGATGGGCTAACTATGGCTACACCTTC.

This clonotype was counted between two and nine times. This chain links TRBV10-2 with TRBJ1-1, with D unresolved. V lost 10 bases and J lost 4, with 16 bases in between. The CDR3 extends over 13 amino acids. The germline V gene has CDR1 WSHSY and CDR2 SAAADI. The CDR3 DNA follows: TGCGCCACCGGCCCGACATGGGGCACTGAAGCTTTCTTT. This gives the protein CATGPTWGTEAFF.

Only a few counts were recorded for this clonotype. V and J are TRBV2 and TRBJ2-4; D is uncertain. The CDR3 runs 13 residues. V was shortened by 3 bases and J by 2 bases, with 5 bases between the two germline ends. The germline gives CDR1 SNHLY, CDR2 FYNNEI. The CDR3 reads CASSERSKNIQYF. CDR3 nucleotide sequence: TGTGCCAGCAGTGAGCGATCCAAAAACATTCAGTACTTC.

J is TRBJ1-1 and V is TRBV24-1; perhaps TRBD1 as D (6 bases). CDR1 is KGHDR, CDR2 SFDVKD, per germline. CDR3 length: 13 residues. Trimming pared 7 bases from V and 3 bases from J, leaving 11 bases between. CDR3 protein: CATRQGGDTEAFF. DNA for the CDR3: TGTGCCACCAGACAGGGAGGAGACACTGAAGCTTTCTTT.

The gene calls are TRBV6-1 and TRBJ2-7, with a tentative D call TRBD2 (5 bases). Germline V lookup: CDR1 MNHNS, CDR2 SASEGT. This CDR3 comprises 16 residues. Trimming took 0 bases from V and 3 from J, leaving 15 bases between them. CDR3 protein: CASSEAAGLSVYEQYF. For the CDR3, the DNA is TGTGCCAGCAGTGAAGCGGCCGGGCTTAGCGTCTACGAGCAGTACTTC.